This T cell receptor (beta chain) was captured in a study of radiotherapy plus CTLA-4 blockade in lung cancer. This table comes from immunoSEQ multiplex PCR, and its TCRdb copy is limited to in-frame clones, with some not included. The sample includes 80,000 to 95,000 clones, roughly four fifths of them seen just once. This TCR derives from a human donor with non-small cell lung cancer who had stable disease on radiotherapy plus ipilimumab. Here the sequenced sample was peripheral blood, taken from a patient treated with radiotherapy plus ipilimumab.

The CDR3: CASSLELQETQYF. The CDR3 coding sequence is TGTGCCAGCAGCTTGGAACTTCAAGAGACCCAGTACTTC. V usage is TRBV5-4 and J usage is TRBJ2-5; no definite D call. Germline CDR1 is SGHNT and CDR2 is YYREEE (reference sequence). This CDR3 is 13 amino acids long. V gave up 0 bases and J gave up 2 bases, with 5 bases separating them. Variable domain in full (rest from reference TRBV5-4 and TRBJ2-5): ETGVTQSPTHLIKTRGQQVTLRCSSQSGHNTVSWYQQALGQGPQFIFQYYREEENGRGNFPPRFSGLQFPNYSSELNVNALELDDSALYLCASSLELQETQYFGPGTRLLVL.